Listed below are T cell receptor beta chains from one sample, sequenced in a study of T-cell memory formation after mild COVID-19. Using its own MiXCR run on the 5' RACE reads, TCRdb lists one record per CDR3 protein. The sample lists 500,000 to 600,000 distinct CDR3 sequences; more than 15% were seen once. Sequencing was carried out using PBMCs or a T cell subset sorted from them (not recorded which). These receptors were collected from an adult woman who had mild COVID-19 (a few samples of this study predate the infection). Cell type and time point are not known. Both conserved end residues are part of each CDR3. The order of the fields is D gene, clone size, V gene, J gene, CDR3 protein, CDR3 DNA. A D gene is named only where the DNA matches it firmly. Size tells how often a clone was seen (once, few, many) or the class of an expanded clone, and some rows leave it out.

d_gene: NA
abundance: NA
v_gene: TRBV7-9
j_gene: TRBJ2-1
CDR3aa: CARARLQDDEQFF
CDR3nt: TGTGCCAGAGCCAGACTCCAAGACGATGAGCAGTTCTTC

d_gene: TRBD1
abundance: NA
v_gene: TRBV18
j_gene: TRBJ2-4
CDR3aa: CASSTDRAGIQYF
CDR3nt: TGTGCCAGCTCAACCGACAGGGCGGGCATTCAGTACTTC

d_gene: TRBD2
abundance: NA
v_gene: TRBV20-1
j_gene: TRBJ2-2
CDR3aa: CSARESGRRTGELFF
CDR3nt: TGCAGTGCTAGGGAAAGCGGGAGACGCACCGGGGAGCTGTTTTTT

d_gene: NA
abundance: few
v_gene: TRBV20-1
j_gene: TRBJ1-1
CDR3aa: CSAKGPGAVFF
CDR3nt: TGCAGTGCAAAGGGTCCGGGGGCAGTTTTCTTT

d_gene: TRBD2
abundance: NA
v_gene: TRBV20-1
j_gene: TRBJ2-5
CDR3aa: CSVAGGQETQYF
CDR3nt: TGCAGTGTAGCGGGGGGGCAAGAGACCCAGTACTTC

d_gene: TRBD1
abundance: NA
v_gene: TRBV5-1
j_gene: TRBJ1-5
CDR3aa: CASSPTGGLHQPQHF
CDR3nt: TGCGCCAGCAGCCCGACAGGGGGGCTCCATCAGCCCCAGCATTTT

d_gene: NA
abundance: NA
v_gene: TRBV5-1
j_gene: TRBJ2-7
CDR3aa: CASSGENLPNPYEQYF
CDR3nt: TGCGCCAGCAGCGGCGAAAATCTTCCCAATCCCTACGAGCAGTACTTC

d_gene: TRBD1
abundance: NA
v_gene: TRBV6-1
j_gene: TRBJ2-6
CDR3aa: CASSEPTGAGANVLTF
CDR3nt: TGTGCCAGCAGTGAACCTACAGGGGCCGGGGCCAACGTCCTGACTTTC

d_gene: NA
abundance: NA
v_gene: TRBV9
j_gene: TRBJ2-1
CDR3aa: CASSFQASSYNEQFF
CDR3nt: TGTGCCAGCAGCTTCCAGGCTAGCTCCTACAATGAGCAGTTCTTC

d_gene: NA
abundance: NA
v_gene: TRBV27
j_gene: TRBJ2-3
CDR3aa: CASSLKSSLGGATQYF
CDR3nt: TGTGCCAGCAGTTTAAAGTCATCGCTCGGCGGGGCTACGCAGTATTTT

d_gene: TRBD1
abundance: NA
v_gene: TRBV7-9
j_gene: TRBJ2-7
CDR3aa: CASSLAPAQGVYF
CDR3nt: TGTGCCAGCAGCTTAGCCCCCGCACAGGGGGTGTACTTC

d_gene: NA
abundance: many
v_gene: TRBV7-2
j_gene: TRBJ2-6
CDR3aa: CASSSFGANVLTF
CDR3nt: TGTGCCAGCAGCTCTTTTGGGGCCAACGTCCTGACTTTC

d_gene: TRBD1
abundance: many
v_gene: TRBV6-5
j_gene: TRBJ2-7
CDR3aa: CASSYVQGASYEQYF
CDR3nt: TGTGCCAGCAGTTACGTCCAGGGGGCGTCCTACGAGCAGTACTTC

d_gene: TRBD1
abundance: few
v_gene: TRBV20-1
j_gene: TRBJ2-7
CDR3aa: CSASLGTGSEQYF
CDR3nt: TGCAGTGCATCACTCGGGACAGGGTCCGAGCAGTACTTC

d_gene: TRBD1
abundance: few
v_gene: TRBV27
j_gene: TRBJ1-1
CDR3aa: CASSRRWGTGGGGAFF
CDR3nt: TGTGCCAGCAGTCGGAGATGGGGGACAGGGGGCGGCGGAGCTTTCTTT

d_gene: NA
abundance: NA
v_gene: TRBV14
j_gene: TRBJ1-2
CDR3aa: CASSQEGARHYGYTF
CDR3nt: TGTGCCAGCAGCCAAGAAGGGGCGCGGCACTATGGCTACACCTTC

d_gene: NA
abundance: few
v_gene: TRBV6-6
j_gene: TRBJ2-4
CDR3aa: CASSYLEGVNIQYF
CDR3nt: TGTGCCAGCAGTTACCTAGAAGGGGTAAACATTCAGTACTTC

d_gene: TRBD1
abundance: NA
v_gene: TRBV4-2
j_gene: TRBJ2-1
CDR3aa: CASSTRTGRNNEQFF
CDR3nt: TGTGCCAGCAGCACCCGGACAGGGAGAAACAATGAGCAGTTCTTC

d_gene: NA
abundance: NA
v_gene: TRBV19
j_gene: TRBJ2-5
CDR3aa: CASSSGQTRWETQYF
CDR3nt: TGTGCCAGTAGTAGCGGACAGACGCGTTGGGAGACCCAGTACTTC

d_gene: TRBD2
abundance: NA
v_gene: TRBV12-3/TRBV12-4
j_gene: TRBJ2-3
CDR3aa: CASSPSGGAGGEDTQYF
CDR3nt: TGTGCCAGCAGCCCCTCGGGGGGAGCGGGAGGAGAAGATACGCAGTATTTT

d_gene: NA
abundance: few
v_gene: TRBV7-2
j_gene: TRBJ2-3
CDR3aa: CASREASTDTQYF
CDR3nt: TGTGCCAGCAGGGAGGCGAGCACAGATACGCAGTATTTT

d_gene: NA
abundance: few
v_gene: TRBV4-1
j_gene: TRBJ2-7
CDR3aa: CASSLSVHNSYEQYF
CDR3nt: TGCGCCAGCAGCCTTTCAGTCCATAACTCCTACGAGCAGTACTTC

d_gene: NA
abundance: NA
v_gene: TRBV7-3
j_gene: TRBJ2-1
CDR3aa: CASSLMGGSSYNEQFF
CDR3nt: TGTGCCAGCAGCTTAATGGGGGGAAGCTCCTACAATGAGCAGTTCTTC

d_gene: TRBD1
abundance: NA
v_gene: TRBV20-1
j_gene: TRBJ2-5
CDR3aa: CSTTGTASRETQYF
CDR3nt: TGCAGTACCACCGGGACAGCGTCCAGGGAGACCCAGTACTTC

d_gene: NA
abundance: few
v_gene: TRBV5-5
j_gene: TRBJ2-2
CDR3aa: CASSPGHGELFF
CDR3nt: TGTGCCAGCAGCCCTGGGCACGGGGAGCTGTTTTTT

d_gene: TRBD2
abundance: few
v_gene: TRBV7-8
j_gene: TRBJ2-7
CDR3aa: CASSLPWEGAYEQYF
CDR3nt: TGTGCCAGCAGCTTACCCTGGGAGGGAGCCTACGAGCAGTACTTC

d_gene: TRBD1
abundance: NA
v_gene: TRBV25-1
j_gene: TRBJ2-2
CDR3aa: CASTFGQGVTGELFF
CDR3nt: TGTGCCAGCACCTTCGGACAGGGTGTTACCGGGGAGCTGTTTTTT

d_gene: TRBD2
abundance: NA
v_gene: TRBV18
j_gene: TRBJ2-1
CDR3aa: CASSPTLAAGSYNEQFF
CDR3nt: TGTGCCAGCTCACCTACACTAGCGGCAGGATCCTACAATGAGCAGTTCTTC

d_gene: NA
abundance: few
v_gene: TRBV4-1
j_gene: TRBJ2-7
CDR3aa: CASSQEGQSYEQYF
CDR3nt: TGCGCCAGCAGCCAGGAGGGACAATCCTACGAGCAGTACTTC

d_gene: TRBD1
abundance: NA
v_gene: TRBV7-2
j_gene: TRBJ2-5
CDR3aa: CASSLADRGWEETQYF
CDR3nt: TGTGCCAGCAGCTTAGCCGACAGGGGATGGGAAGAGACCCAGTACTTC

d_gene: NA
abundance: NA
v_gene: TRBV29-1
j_gene: TRBJ2-5
CDR3aa: CSVVARYETQYF
CDR3nt: TGCAGCGTTGTTGCTCGTTATGAGACCCAGTACTTC

d_gene: NA
abundance: many
v_gene: TRBV12-3/TRBV12-4
j_gene: TRBJ1-4
CDR3aa: CASSLSPRDNEDEKLFF
CDR3nt: TGTGCCAGCAGTTTATCCCCCCGGGACAACGAGGATGAAAAACTGTTTTTT

d_gene: NA
abundance: few
v_gene: TRBV7-3
j_gene: TRBJ2-7
CDR3aa: CASSLTEAGRYDEQYF
CDR3nt: TGTGCCAGCAGCTTAACGGAGGCAGGGAGATACGACGAGCAGTACTTC

d_gene: NA
abundance: many
v_gene: TRBV18
j_gene: TRBJ2-7
CDR3aa: CASSPPVHPYEQYF
CDR3nt: TGTGCCAGCTCACCACCTGTACACCCCTACGAGCAGTACTTC

d_gene: NA
abundance: NA
v_gene: TRBV20-1
j_gene: TRBJ2-1
CDR3aa: CSARGLRGYNEQFF
CDR3nt: TGCAGTGCTAGAGGGCTGCGGGGCTACAATGAGCAGTTCTTC

d_gene: TRBD2
abundance: NA
v_gene: TRBV6-5
j_gene: TRBJ2-3
CDR3aa: CASSYSPGLAGPQATQYF
CDR3nt: TGTGCCAGCAGTTACTCCCCGGGACTAGCGGGGCCACAGGCTACGCAGTATTTT

d_gene: TRBD2
abundance: NA
v_gene: TRBV11-2
j_gene: TRBJ2-3
CDR3aa: CASSPGGLATDTQYF
CDR3nt: TGTGCCAGCAGCCCCGGGGGACTAGCGACAGATACGCAGTATTTT

d_gene: NA
abundance: few
v_gene: TRBV7-2
j_gene: TRBJ2-1
CDR3aa: CASSGRHNEQFF
CDR3nt: TGTGCCAGCAGTGGACGGCACAATGAGCAGTTCTTC

d_gene: TRBD1
abundance: NA
v_gene: TRBV29-1
j_gene: TRBJ1-5
CDR3aa: CSVGTAPGQPQHF
CDR3nt: TGCAGCGTGGGGACAGCCCCGGGGCAGCCCCAGCATTTT

d_gene: TRBD1
abundance: NA
v_gene: TRBV30
j_gene: TRBJ2-7
CDR3aa: CAWTKGGTGGHEQYF
CDR3nt: TGTGCCTGGACAAAGGGAGGGACAGGGGGCCACGAGCAGTACTTC

d_gene: TRBD1
abundance: NA
v_gene: TRBV7-8
j_gene: TRBJ2-1
CDR3aa: CASSLSRDRGLGEQFF
CDR3nt: TGTGCCAGCAGCTTATCTCGGGACAGGGGGCTTGGTGAGCAGTTCTTC

d_gene: NA
abundance: NA
v_gene: TRBV20-1
j_gene: TRBJ1-1
CDR3aa: CSARSVSGTEAFF
CDR3nt: TGCAGTGCTAGATCGGTTTCGGGGACTGAAGCTTTCTTT

d_gene: NA
abundance: NA
v_gene: TRBV5-6
j_gene: TRBJ2-5
CDR3aa: CASSLEPRETQYF
CDR3nt: TGTGCCAGCAGCTTGGAACCGCGGGAGACCCAGTACTTC

d_gene: TRBD2
abundance: NA
v_gene: TRBV29-1
j_gene: TRBJ2-3
CDR3aa: CSVLRLAGTTDTQYF
CDR3nt: TGCAGCGTCCTCAGACTAGCGGGTACCACAGATACGCAGTATTTT

d_gene: NA
abundance: few
v_gene: TRBV2
j_gene: TRBJ2-5
CDR3aa: CAVLIEGETQYF
CDR3nt: TGTGCCGTTTTGATTGAAGGGGAGACCCAGTACTTC

d_gene: TRBD2
abundance: few
v_gene: TRBV6-2/TRBV6-3
j_gene: TRBJ2-1
CDR3aa: CASSYSSGGYNEQFF
CDR3nt: TGTGCCAGCAGTTACTCGAGCGGGGGCTACAATGAGCAGTTCTTC

d_gene: TRBD2
abundance: few
v_gene: TRBV7-8
j_gene: TRBJ2-5
CDR3aa: CASSPRKRGGLETQYF
CDR3nt: TGTGCCAGCAGCCCTCGGAAGCGGGGGGGCCTCGAGACCCAGTACTTC

d_gene: TRBD2
abundance: NA
v_gene: TRBV4-2
j_gene: TRBJ2-5
CDR3aa: CASSQGSGLAVQETQYF
CDR3nt: TGTGCCAGCAGCCAAGGGAGCGGACTAGCGGTACAAGAGACCCAGTACTTC

d_gene: NA
abundance: few
v_gene: TRBV11-2
j_gene: TRBJ2-1
CDR3aa: CASSSFGNEQFF
CDR3nt: TGTGCCAGCAGCTCCTTCGGGAATGAGCAGTTCTTC

d_gene: NA
abundance: NA
v_gene: TRBV7-9
j_gene: TRBJ1-5
CDR3aa: CASSLGARGSQPQHF
CDR3nt: TGTGCCAGCAGCTTAGGGGCAAGGGGAAGCCAGCCCCAACATTTT

d_gene: NA
abundance: few
v_gene: TRBV7-8
j_gene: TRBJ1-5
CDR3aa: CASSSLSQGSWPQHF
CDR3nt: TGTGCCAGCAGCTCTCTTAGCCAGGGGTCCTGGCCCCAGCATTTT

d_gene: NA
abundance: many
v_gene: TRBV12-3/TRBV12-4
j_gene: TRBJ2-2
CDR3aa: CASSFFGSKVLNTGELFF
CDR3nt: TGTGCCAGCAGTTTTTTCGGGAGTAAGGTCCTGAACACCGGGGAGCTGTTTTTT

d_gene: NA
abundance: few
v_gene: TRBV4-2
j_gene: TRBJ2-7
CDR3aa: CASSQDPGRYYEQYF
CDR3nt: TGTGCCAGCAGCCAAGATCCAGGGCGGTACTACGAGCAGTACTTC

d_gene: NA
abundance: few
v_gene: TRBV20-1
j_gene: TRBJ1-2
CDR3aa: CSAPRGRGRSSGYTF
CDR3nt: TGCAGTGCTCCTCGAGGGCGGGGAAGGAGCTCTGGCTACACCTTC

d_gene: NA
abundance: NA
v_gene: TRBV4-1
j_gene: TRBJ2-7
CDR3aa: CASSQEAVSYEQYF
CDR3nt: TGCGCCAGCAGCCAAGAAGCAGTTTCCTACGAGCAGTACTTC